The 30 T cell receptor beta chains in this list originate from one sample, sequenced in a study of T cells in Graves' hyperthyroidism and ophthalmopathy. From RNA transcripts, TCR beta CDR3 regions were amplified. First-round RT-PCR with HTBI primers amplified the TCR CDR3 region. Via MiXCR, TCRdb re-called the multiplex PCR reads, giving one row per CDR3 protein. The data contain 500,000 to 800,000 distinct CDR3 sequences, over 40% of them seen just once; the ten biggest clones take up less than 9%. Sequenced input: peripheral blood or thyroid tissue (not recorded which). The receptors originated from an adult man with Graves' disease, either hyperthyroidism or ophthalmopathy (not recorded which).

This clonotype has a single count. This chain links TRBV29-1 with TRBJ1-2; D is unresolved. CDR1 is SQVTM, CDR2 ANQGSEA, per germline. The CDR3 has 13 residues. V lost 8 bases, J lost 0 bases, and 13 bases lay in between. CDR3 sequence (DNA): TGCAGCTTAGCTGGTACAGCTAACTATGGCTACACCTTC. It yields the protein CSLAGTANYGYTF.

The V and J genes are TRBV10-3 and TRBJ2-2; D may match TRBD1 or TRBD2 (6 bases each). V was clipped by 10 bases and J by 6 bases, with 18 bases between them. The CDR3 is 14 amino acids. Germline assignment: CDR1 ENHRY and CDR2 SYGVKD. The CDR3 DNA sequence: TGTGCCAGCAGAGGGGGGAGGACGGCCGGGGAGCTGTTTTTT. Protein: CASRGGRTAGELFF.

For the CDR3, the DNA is TGTGCCAGCAGCTTAAGCCCAGGGCTAGGCGGCTACACCATATATTTT. This codes for CASSLSPGLGGYTIYF. The V and J genes are TRBV7-9 and TRBJ1-3, with D perhaps TRBD1 (5 bases). The length of the CDR3 is 16 residues. CDR1 is SEHNR, CDR2 FQNEAQ, per germline (reference sequence). V shed 2 bases and J shed 8 bases, with 19 bases lying between them.

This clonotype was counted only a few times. The DNA for the CDR3 is TGCAGTGCTAGTCTGGACAGTACAGGAAACACCATATATTTT. This translates into CSASLDSTGNTIYF. This chain uses TRBV20-1 with TRBJ1-3; TRBD1 might be the D (6 bases). CDR3 size: 14 residues. Germline V CDR1 and CDR2: DFQATT, SNEGSKA (reference sequence). Between the trimmed V and J ends, which lost 3 bases and 4 bases, there was a span of 13 bases.

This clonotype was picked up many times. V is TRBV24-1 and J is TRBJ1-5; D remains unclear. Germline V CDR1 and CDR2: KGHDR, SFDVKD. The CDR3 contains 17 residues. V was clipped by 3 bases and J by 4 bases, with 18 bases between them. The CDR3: CATSDGGRAGDNQPQHF. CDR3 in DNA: TGTGCCACCAGTGATGGTGGACGGGCAGGAGATAATCAGCCCCAGCATTTT.

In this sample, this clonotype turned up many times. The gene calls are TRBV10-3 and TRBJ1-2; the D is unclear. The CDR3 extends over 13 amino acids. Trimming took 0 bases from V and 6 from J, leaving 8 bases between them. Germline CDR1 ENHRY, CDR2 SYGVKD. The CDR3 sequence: CAISESNQDGYTF. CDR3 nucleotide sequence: TGTGCCATCAGTGAGTCGAATCAAGATGGCTACACCTTC.

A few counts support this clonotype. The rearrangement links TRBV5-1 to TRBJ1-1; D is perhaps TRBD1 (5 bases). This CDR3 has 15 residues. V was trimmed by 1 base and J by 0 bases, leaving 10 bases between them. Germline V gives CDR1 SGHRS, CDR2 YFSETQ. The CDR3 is CASSLTGDLNTEAFF. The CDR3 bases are TGCGCCAGCAGCTTGACAGGAGACTTGAACACTGAAGCTTTCTTT.

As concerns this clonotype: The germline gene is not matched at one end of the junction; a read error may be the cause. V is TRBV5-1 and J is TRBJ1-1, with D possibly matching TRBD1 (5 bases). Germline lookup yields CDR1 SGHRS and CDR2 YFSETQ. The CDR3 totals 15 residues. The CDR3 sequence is CASSVAMGGNTEAFF. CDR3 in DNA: TGTGCCAGCAGCGTAGCTATGGGGGGGAACACTGAAGCTTTCTTT.

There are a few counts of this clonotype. The CDR3 DNA sequence: TGTGCCAGCAGCCCTCGTGGCAGCAATTCTAACTATGGCTACACCTTC. Encoded protein: CASSPRGSNSNYGYTF. The rearrangement links TRBV6-5 to TRBJ1-2; D is uncertain. CDR3 size: 16 residues. The ends were cut back, 6 bases at V and 0 bases at J, with 17 bases in the middle. CDR1 and CDR2 from the germline V gene are MNHEY and SVGAGI.

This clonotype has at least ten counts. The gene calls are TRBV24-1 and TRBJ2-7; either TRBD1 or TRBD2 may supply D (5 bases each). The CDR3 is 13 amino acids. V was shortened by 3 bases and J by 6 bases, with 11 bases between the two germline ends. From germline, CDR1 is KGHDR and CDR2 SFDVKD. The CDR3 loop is CATSDRAGSEQYF. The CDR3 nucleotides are TGTGCCACCAGTGATCGGGCAGGGAGCGAGCAGTACTTC.

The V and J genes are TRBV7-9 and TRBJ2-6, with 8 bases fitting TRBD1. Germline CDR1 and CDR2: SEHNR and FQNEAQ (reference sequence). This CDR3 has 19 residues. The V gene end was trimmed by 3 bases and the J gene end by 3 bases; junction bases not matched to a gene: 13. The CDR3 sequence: CASSLAGQAFGYGANVLTF. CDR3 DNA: TGTGCCAGCAGCTTGGCGGGACAGGCCTTTGGCTATGGGGCCAACGTCCTGACTTTC.

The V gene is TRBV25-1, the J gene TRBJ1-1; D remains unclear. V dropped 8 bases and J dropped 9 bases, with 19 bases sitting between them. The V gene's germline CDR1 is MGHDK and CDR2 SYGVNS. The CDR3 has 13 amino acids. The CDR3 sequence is CASVVRTMTKAFF. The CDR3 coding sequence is TGTGCCAGCGTTGTTCGTACAATGACTAAAGCTTTCTTT. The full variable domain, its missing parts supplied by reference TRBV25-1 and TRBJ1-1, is EADIYQTPRYLVIGTGKKITLECSQTMGHDKMYWYQQDPGMELHLIHYSYGVNSTEKGDLSSESTVSRIRTEHFPLTLESARPSHTSQYLCASVVRTMTKAFFGQGTRLTVV.

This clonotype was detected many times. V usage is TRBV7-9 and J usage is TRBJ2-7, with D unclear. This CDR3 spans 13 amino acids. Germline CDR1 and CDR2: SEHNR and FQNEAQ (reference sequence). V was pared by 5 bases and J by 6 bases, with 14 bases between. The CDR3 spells CASSPTQGREQYF. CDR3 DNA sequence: TGTGCCAGCAGCCCGACCCAAGGACGCGAGCAGTACTTC.

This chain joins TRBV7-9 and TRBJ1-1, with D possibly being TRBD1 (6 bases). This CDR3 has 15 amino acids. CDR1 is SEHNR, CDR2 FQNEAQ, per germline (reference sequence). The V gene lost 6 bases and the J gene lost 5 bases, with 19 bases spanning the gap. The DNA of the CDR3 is TGTGCCAGCAGTGCGGGGGGACAAGGGGAGACTGAAGCTTTCTTT. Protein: CASSAGGQGETEAFF.

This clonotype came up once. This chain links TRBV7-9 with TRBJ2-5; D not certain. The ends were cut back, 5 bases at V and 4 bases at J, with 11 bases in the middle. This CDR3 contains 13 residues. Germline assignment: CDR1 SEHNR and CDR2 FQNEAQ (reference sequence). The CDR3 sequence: CASSGSKGETQYF. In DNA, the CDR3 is TGTGCCAGCAGCGGGTCTAAAGGAGAGACCCAGTACTTC. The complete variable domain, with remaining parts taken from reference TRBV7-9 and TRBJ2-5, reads DTGVSQNPRHKITKRGQNVTFRCDPISEHNRLYWYRQTLGQGPEFLTYFQNEAQLEKSRLLSDRFSAERPKGSFSTLEIQRTEQGDSAMYLCASSGSKGETQYFGPGTRLLVL.

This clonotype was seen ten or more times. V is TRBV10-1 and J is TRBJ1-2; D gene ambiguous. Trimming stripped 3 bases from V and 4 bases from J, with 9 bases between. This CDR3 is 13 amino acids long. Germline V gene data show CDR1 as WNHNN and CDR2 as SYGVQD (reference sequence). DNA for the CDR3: TGCGCCAGCAGTGAAAGTCCGATCTATGGCTACACCTTC. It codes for CASSESPIYGYTF.

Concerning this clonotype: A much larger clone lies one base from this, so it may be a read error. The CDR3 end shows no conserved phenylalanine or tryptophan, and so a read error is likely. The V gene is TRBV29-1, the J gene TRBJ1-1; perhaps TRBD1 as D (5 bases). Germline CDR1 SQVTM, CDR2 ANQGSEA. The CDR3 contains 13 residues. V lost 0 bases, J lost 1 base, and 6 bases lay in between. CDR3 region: CSVEDRGNTEAFS. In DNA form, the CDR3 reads TGCAGCGTTGAAGATAGGGGGAACACTGAAGCTTTCTCT.

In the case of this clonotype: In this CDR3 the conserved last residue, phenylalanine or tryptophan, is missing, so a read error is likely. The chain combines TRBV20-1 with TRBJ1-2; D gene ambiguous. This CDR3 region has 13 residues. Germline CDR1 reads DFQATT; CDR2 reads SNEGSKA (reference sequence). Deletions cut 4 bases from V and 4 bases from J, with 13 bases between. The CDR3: CSAIPAGLYGYTL. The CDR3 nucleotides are TGCAGTGCTATCCCGGCAGGACTCTATGGCTACACCCTC.

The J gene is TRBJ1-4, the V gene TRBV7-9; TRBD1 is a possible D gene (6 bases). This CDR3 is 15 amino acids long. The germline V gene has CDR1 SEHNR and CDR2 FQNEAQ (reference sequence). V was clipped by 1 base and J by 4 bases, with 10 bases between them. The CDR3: CASSLDQGNNEKLFF. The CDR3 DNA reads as TGTGCCAGCAGCTTAGACCAGGGGAATAATGAAAAACTGTTTTTT.

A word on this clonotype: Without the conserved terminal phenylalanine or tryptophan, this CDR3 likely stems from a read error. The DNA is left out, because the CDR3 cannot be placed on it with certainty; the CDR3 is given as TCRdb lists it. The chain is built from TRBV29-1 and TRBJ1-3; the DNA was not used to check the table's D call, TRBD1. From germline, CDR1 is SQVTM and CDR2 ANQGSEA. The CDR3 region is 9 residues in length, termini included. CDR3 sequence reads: CSVGERTEA.

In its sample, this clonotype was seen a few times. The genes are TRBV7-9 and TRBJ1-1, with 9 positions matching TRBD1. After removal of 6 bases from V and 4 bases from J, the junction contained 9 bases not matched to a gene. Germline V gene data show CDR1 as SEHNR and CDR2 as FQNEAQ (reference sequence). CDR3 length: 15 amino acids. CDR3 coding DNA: TGTGCCAGCAGACAAAACAGGGGGCAGGGCACTGAAGCTTTCTTT. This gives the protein CASRQNRGQGTEAFF.

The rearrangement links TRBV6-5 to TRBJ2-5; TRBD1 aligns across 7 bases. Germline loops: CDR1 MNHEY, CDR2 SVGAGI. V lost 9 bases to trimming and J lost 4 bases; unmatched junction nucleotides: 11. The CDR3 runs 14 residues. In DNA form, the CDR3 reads TGTGCCAGTCACCTACAGGGGACGGGAGAGACCCAGTACTTC. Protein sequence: CASHLQGTGETQYF.

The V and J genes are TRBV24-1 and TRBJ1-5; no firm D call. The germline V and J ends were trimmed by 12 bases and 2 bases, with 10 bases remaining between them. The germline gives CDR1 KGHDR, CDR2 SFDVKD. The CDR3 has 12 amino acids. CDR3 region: CADTKGNQPQHF. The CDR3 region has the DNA TGTGCCGATACCAAGGGCAATCAGCCCCAGCATTTT.

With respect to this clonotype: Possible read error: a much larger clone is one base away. The CDR3 region is CASGEAEVGEAFF. The CDR3 bases are TGTGCCAGCGGTGAAGCGGAAGTAGGGGAAGCTTTCTTT. The chain employs TRBV2 and TRBJ1-1; D is undetermined. CDR3 size: 13 residues. Germline V gene data show CDR1 as SNHLY and CDR2 as FYNNEI.

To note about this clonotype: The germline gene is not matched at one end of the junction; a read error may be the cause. The DNA for the CDR3 is TGTGCCAGTAGTGGCGGCGGACATCTCTATGACTACACCTTC. It translates to CASSGGGHLYDYTF. This chain connects TRBV19 to TRBJ1-2; a weak D match, TRBD1 (5 bases). This CDR3 is 14 amino acids long. Germline CDR1 LNHDA, CDR2 SQIVND (reference sequence).

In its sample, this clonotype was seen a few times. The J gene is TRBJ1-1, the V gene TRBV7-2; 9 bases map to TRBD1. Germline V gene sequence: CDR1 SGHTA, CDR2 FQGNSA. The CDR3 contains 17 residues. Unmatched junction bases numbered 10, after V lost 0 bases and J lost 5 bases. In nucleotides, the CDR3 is TGTGCCAGCAGCTTAGCGCGAGGAAGACAGGGGGGGACTGAAGCTTTCTTT. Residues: CASSLARGRQGGTEAFF.

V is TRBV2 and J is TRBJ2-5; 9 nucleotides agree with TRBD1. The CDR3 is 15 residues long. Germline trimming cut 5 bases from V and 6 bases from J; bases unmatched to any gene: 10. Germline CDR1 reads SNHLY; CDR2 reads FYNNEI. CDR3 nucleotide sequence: TGTGCCAGCAGTTACGAGGGACAGGGACGTCAGACCCAGTACTTC. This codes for CASSYEGQGRQTQYF.

The CDR3 loop reads CSAGAGGNSYEQYF. The DNA of the CDR3 is TGCAGTGCTGGGGCCGGCGGTAACTCCTACGAGCAGTACTTC. The chain couples TRBV20-1 to TRBJ2-7, with a weak D call TRBD1 (5 bases). CDR3 length: 14 residues. The V end was cut by 5 bases, the J end by 0 bases, with 14 bases between. CDR1 DFQATT and CDR2 SNEGSKA come from the germline V gene (reference sequence).

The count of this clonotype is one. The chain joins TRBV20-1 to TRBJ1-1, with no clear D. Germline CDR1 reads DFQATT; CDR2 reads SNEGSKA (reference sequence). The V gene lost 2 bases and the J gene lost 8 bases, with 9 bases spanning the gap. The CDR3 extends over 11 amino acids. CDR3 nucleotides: TGCAGTGCTAGAAGTGGTGGCGAAGCTTTCTTT. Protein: CSARSGGEAFF.

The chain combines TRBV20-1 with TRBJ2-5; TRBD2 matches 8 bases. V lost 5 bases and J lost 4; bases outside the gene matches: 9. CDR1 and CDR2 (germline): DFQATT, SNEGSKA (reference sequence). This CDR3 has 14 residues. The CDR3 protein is CSACRGGYGETQYF. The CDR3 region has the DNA TGCAGTGCTTGCCGGGGGGGCTACGGAGAGACCCAGTACTTC.